This T cell receptor (beta chain) was sequenced during a study of cytomegalovirus exposure and HLA in healthy donors (dated by TCRdb to 2015 to 2018). About the investigation overall: According to an earlier analysis of 587 of the donors, about 180 million T cells yielded roughly 110 million unique TCR beta sequences and more than 250 Gb of sequence data. Roughly 300 gigabases of sequencing data and tens of millions of unique TCR sequences were included in an early release covering about 620 HLA-typed donors. Of the roughly 400 genotyped donors, 65% to 90% fell in the genetic ancestry cluster associated with self-reported Caucasian donors. The aim of the study was to test whether cataloging public T cell receptors could identify signatures of past pathogen exposure. The study profiled the T cell repertoires of under 700 subjects by immunosequencing and related them to cytomegalovirus serostatus. Along with the roughly 700-subject first cohort, a separate validation cohort of roughly 110 different subjects was used. The study combined high-throughput TCR immunosequencing, statistical association of individual TCRs with disease status, and machine learning to predict cytomegalovirus infection status. In a later analysis, previously published TCR beta repertoires from fewer than 750 donors were re-analyzed and high-resolution HLA genotyping was added so that TCR occurrence patterns could be studied. Rather than drawing on any new phenotypic data, the later analysis identified candidate immune exposures from TCR beta sequences and the way those sequences occurred across donors. An earlier analysis of approximately 640 of the donors applied high-throughput TCR beta sequencing to assess whether each TCR beta V gene segment acted as functional or pseudogenic. Donor age, sex, ethnicity and CMV serostatus were collected together with the repertoire data. A later genetic analysis used genome-wide SNP genotypes for about 55% of the 666 donors, treating that subset as a discovery cohort. Every repertoire in the discovery cohort had been generated on one and the same sequencing platform. HLA typing covered class I and class II loci at four-digit resolution. Typing coverage differed by locus: A, B, C, DRB1 and DQB1 were typed in about 620-630 donors, DQA1 in approximately 520, DPA1 in some 610, and DPB1 in roughly 450. Four to six DR-DQ haplotypes were handled as single units for association and clustering, since linkage in the cohort was strong. Among 300 to 500 genotyped donors of the cohort, an average of around 240,000 unique TCR beta nucleotide sequences was sequenced per donor, of which 15% to 20% were non-productive.

From its cysteine to its phenylalanine, the CDR3 spans 16 amino acids. Only the CDR3 DNA is retained, 48 bases long and in frame from the first base. Via the germline V gene (reference sequence), CDR1 is GTSNPN and CDR2 SVGIG. Comment on this clone: It lacks a known antigen. Per-base quality was not reported, and no clone a single base away is much larger than it.

The paper as a whole reports these results and caveats: In this cohort, only TCR beta chains were sequenced, and detectable features were limited by the absence of alpha or paired-chain data. A further reported finding was that TCR beta sequences accurately predicted the HLA-A and HLA-B alleles for most subjects in the first cohort. According to a later genetic analysis, donors in an Asian-associated ancestry cluster had fewer N-insertions in productive TCRs than the approximately 630-donor mean. A later genetic analysis associated a missense DCLRE1C variant with V-gene and J-gene trimming of TCR beta chains, and an independent cohort replicated the association. Some IMGT-functional V segments, including TRBV6-2 and TRBV6-3, could not be distinguished by the 87-base-pair reads and were therefore excluded. In a later analysis, HLA-associated TCR beta chains were found to be more clonally expanded and to have lower generation probabilities than equally common non-associated chains. A group of highly shared sequence variants was considered likely to be a technical artifact of the sequencing pipeline. The study gave a list of 150 to 200 TCR beta chains associated with cytomegalovirus. Cytomegalovirus status was reported to be diagnosed by the classifier with high specificity and sensitivity in both the original and validation cohorts. Linkage disequilibrium might explain the correlated functional status among segregating V segments, but an unknown experimental factor could not be ruled out. While some public TCRs were present in many individuals, most TCR sequences turned up only very rarely across donors. Specific HLA alleles were associated with 18,000 or so TCR beta sequences at a false discovery rate of 0.05 in a later analysis. According to a later analysis, TCR association rates differed among HLA loci, with DRB1 alleles showing the most associated TCRs and HLA-C alleles showing the fewest. Roughly uniform sequencing depth across donors was assumed in presence/absence analyses, although this assumption may not hold. A few of the identified cytomegalovirus-associated TCR beta chains were confirmed in vitro to be specific for cytomegalovirus antigens. A later analysis reported that several top co-occurrence clusters appeared linked to parvovirus B19, influenza, CMV and Epstein-Barr virus. When HLA alleles, especially DR and DQ, strongly co-occurred, TCR associations were difficult to assign to individual alleles. Because some donors lacked HLA typing at each locus, the association tests relied only on the typed subset. It was suggested by the authors that the approach could potentially be generalized to other disease states and immunological phenotypes. A later analysis found that most CMV-associated TCR beta chains appeared HLA-restricted, with HLA associations seemingly driven largely by CMV exposure. Broadly in line with IMGT annotations, most TCR beta V segments showed up in productive rearrangements about 90% or about 30% of the time in an earlier analysis of 450 to 750 of the donors. Because counts were too low, approximately 15 rarely observed V segments, including chromosome 9 orphons, were excluded from the earlier analysis of fewer than 650 of the donors. For the cohort, immune exposure information was limited to CMV serostatus.

The method behind the library was the immunoSEQ multiplex PCR assay. A mixture of 60 forward primers for TCR Vbeta segments and 13 reverse primers for TCR Jbeta segments was used in the multiplex PCR. A multiplex PCR assay on genomic DNA amplified the CDR3 region of rearranged TCR beta genes. On the Illumina HiSeq System, the amplified TCR beta libraries were sequenced as 87-base-pair reads. Concerning the study's data processing: In a later analysis, roughly 80 million unique TCR beta chains were counted across the approximately 640 repertoires, and roughly 11 million of these chains were shared by at least two donors. To remove PCR and sequencing errors, raw reads were error-corrected and collapsed into unique sequences using a nearest-neighbor algorithm that merged closely related sequences. To assign V, D and J gene segments, CDR3 sequences were aligned to IMGT reference sequences. For a sequence to be retained, a match of at least six nucleotides to both a V gene segment and a J gene segment was required. A rearrangement was called productive if the CDR3 had no stop codons and remained in frame with V and J, and every other rearrangement was called non-productive. CDR3 was defined by IMGT convention, running from the second conserved V-encoded cysteine to the conserved J-encoded phenylalanine. The earlier analysis of 500 to 750 of the donors excluded any sequence lacking an unambiguous match to a single V gene segment. An earlier analysis of 587 of the donors called V segments functional above 56.7% productive rearrangements and segregating when the between-donor standard deviation exceeded 5%. A statistical classification framework was developed to diagnose cytomegalovirus status using the catalog of TCR beta chain sequences. V and J gene assignment, in a later analysis, came from comparing TCR nucleotide sequences with IMGT/GENE-DB human TR gene sequences. The TCRdist pipeline was used in a later analysis to assign CDR3 sequences and most-parsimonious VDJ recombination scenarios. A later analysis defined each TCR beta chain by its CDR3 amino acid sequence plus V-gene family, and excluded reads lacking a unique V-gene family. As a way to deal with suspected cross-contamination and a sequencing artifact, a later analysis dropped more than 500 nucleotide sequences that were highly shared and had low generation probability. For each public chain, a later analysis derived a clonal expansion index from normalized ranks of inferred template counts within each repertoire. In a later analysis, generation probabilities were computed with a VDJ recombination model fitted to out-of-frame rearrangements, and the resulting probabilities were checked against IGoR. In a later analysis, hypergeometric tests were used to score TCR-TCR, TCR-HLA and TCR-CMV co-occurrence, with a repertoire-size bias correction applied to TCR pairs. False discovery rates were estimated in a later analysis by permuting HLA or CMV assignments 20 times. In a later analysis, co-occurring TCRs were grouped using DBSCAN, and TCRdist sequence similarity was added for clustering within HLA-allele-positive subsets. For co-occurrence clustering, repertoires with fewer than 30,000 or more than 120,000 public chains were excluded, along with roughly five repertoires with anomalous nucleotide sharing. In its TCRdb copy, this immuneACCESS table keeps in-frame sequences only and misses some clones. Where compared with another copy, unresolved V genes explain less than half of these, and the others have no known cause. Clone size and V and J calls were adopted from that table, with D and trimming inferred from the DNA. The sample contains roughly 140,000 clones, approximately 84% of them found a single time. The leading ten clones occupy around a tenth of the sample.

The cohort was made up of 500 to 850 healthy bone marrow donors. Cohort members were all nominally healthy when sampled, although unrecorded immune exposures were likely present. The donor tested CMV seropositive, placing the donor among the 250 to 350 seropositive members of the cohort. A peripheral blood sample was collected from each donor, and TCR beta sequencing was performed on peripheral blood mononuclear cells. Genomic DNA was extracted from the blood cell samples with the Qiagen DNeasy Blood Extraction Kit. The sequence was obtained from a woman in her sixties or seventies in good health and CMV-seropositive. Sequencing used PBMCs. Here the chain combines TRBV30 and TRBJ2-2; TRBD1 fits 9 bases in the junction. The J call is doubtful: the DNA matches TRBJ1-3 better. The CDR3 is CAWVEGTGNSGNTIYF. The DNA sequence is given as TGTGCCTGGGTTGAGGGGACAGGGAACTCTGGAAACACCATATATTTT.